These 22 T cell receptor beta chains share one sample of origin, sequenced in a study of T-cell reconstitution after alpha-beta-depleted transplantation in children. Unique molecular identifiers were used to barcode this TCRbeta library. TCRdb reprocessed the PCR reads with MiXCR, giving one entry per CDR3 protein. The table records approximately 500,000 distinct CDR3 sequences, 27% of them present only once. Sequenced material: PBMCs, taken before TCRalphabeta/CD19-depleted stem cell transplant. These receptors were collected from a boy under two years old with Wiskott-Aldrich syndrome, due to receive a stem cell transplant.

This clonotype was counted a few times. J is TRBJ1-2 and V is TRBV18, with D possibly being TRBD1 (6 bases). The length of the CDR3 is 13 residues. Germline assignment: CDR1 KGHSH and CDR2 LQKENI. Trimming pared 2 bases from V and 6 bases from J, leaving 10 bases between. CDR3 bases: TGTGCCAGCTCACCATTACAGGGAAATGGCTACACCTTC. Its translation: CASSPLQGNGYTF. Together with reference TRBV18 and TRBJ1-2, the CDR3 gives the full variable domain: NAGVMQNPRHLVRRRGQEARLRCSPMKGHSHVYWYRQLPEEGLKFMVYLQKENIIDESGMPKERFSAEFPKEGPSILRIQQVVRGDSAAYFCASSPLQGNGYTFGSGTRLTVV.

In this sample, this clonotype turned up a few times. The chain couples TRBV27 to TRBJ2-7; 11 bases map to TRBD1. The J segment lost 9 bases and the V segment lost 5 bases, leaving 12 bases of the junction unmatched. The CDR3 loop spans 15 amino acids. The germline gives CDR1 MNHEY, CDR2 SMNVEV (reference sequence). The CDR3 nucleotides read TGTGCCAGCAGTATCACCGGGACAGGGGGGTTAGGGCAGTACTTC. It codes for CASSITGTGGLGQYF.

This clonotype has more than one count but fewer than ten. J is TRBJ2-7 and V is TRBV10-3; 8 positions agree with TRBD2. CDR3 length equals 14 residues. V lost 6 bases, J lost 6 bases, and 10 bases stayed unmatched. Germline V CDR1 and CDR2: ENHRY, SYGVKD. DNA of the CDR3: TGTGCCATCAGGGAACCGGGACTAGAAGGCGAGCAGTACTTC. This gives the protein CAIREPGLEGEQYF.

V usage is TRBV29-1 and J usage is TRBJ2-7, with a tentative D call TRBD1 (5 bases). Germline loops: CDR1 SQVTM, CDR2 ANQGSEA. V was pared by 4 bases and J by 5 bases, with 12 bases between. This CDR3 region has 12 residues. The CDR3 nucleotides read TGCAGCGTTGTGCAGGGCACCGACGAGCAGTACTTC. Its protein is CSVVQGTDEQYF.

The chain recombines TRBV7-9 with TRBJ2-3; D is possibly TRBD2 (6 bases). The CDR3 runs 13 residues. CDR1 is SEHNR, CDR2 FQNEAQ, per germline (reference sequence). The V end lost 5 bases, the J end lost 2 bases, and 8 bases lay between the germline ends. The DNA for the CDR3 is TGTGCCAGCAGCGAGGGACTCACAGATACGCAGTATTTT. It is translated as CASSEGLTDTQYF.

This chain connects TRBV7-2 to TRBJ1-2; D is possibly TRBD1 (6 bases). Germline values: CDR1 SGHTA, CDR2 FQGNSA. The CDR3 covers 16 residues. Trimming shortened V by 5 bases and J by 3 bases, and 19 bases separated the two germline ends. The CDR3 protein is CASSQVEWTAYYGYTF. The CDR3 DNA reads TGTGCCAGCAGCCAAGTGGAATGGACAGCATACTATGGCTACACCTTC.

This clonotype was found once. The chain employs TRBV29-1 and TRBJ2-1, with D uncertain. The CDR3 length is 10 residues. V was trimmed by 5 bases and J by 6 bases, leaving 5 bases between them. Germline values: CDR1 SQVTM, CDR2 ANQGSEA. The CDR3 DNA sequence: TGCAGCGTTTTTCGCAATGAGCAGTTCTTC. It is translated as CSVFRNEQFF.

J is TRBJ2-1 and V is TRBV6-5; D not resolved. This CDR3 has 16 residues. Germline lookup yields CDR1 MNHEY and CDR2 SVGAGI. V lost 4 bases to trimming and J lost 6 bases, with 19 bases between them. The CDR3 bases are TGTGCCAGCAGTTCCCGGGTCCCGCTCCTTCGCAATGAGCAGTTCTTC. It codes for CASSSRVPLLRNEQFF.

In this sample, this clonotype turned up a few times. Here the CDR3 reads CASSLTGTGGDYGYTF. The CDR3 region has the DNA TGTGCCAGCAGCTTAACCGGGACAGGGGGCGACTATGGCTACACCTTC. This rearrangement joins TRBV7-9 to TRBJ1-2; 12 bases are shared with TRBD1. Trimming took 2 bases from V and 3 from J; bases not matched to a gene: 4. The CDR3 is made up of 16 amino acids. In germline, CDR1 is SEHNR, CDR2 FQNEAQ (reference sequence).

In this sample, this clonotype turned up a few times. The rearrangement joins TRBV6-1 to TRBJ2-7, with D unclear. Trimming cost V 9 bases and J 0 bases, with 12 bases left between them. The CDR3 runs to 13 residues. Germline CDR1 is MNHNS and CDR2 is SASEGT. The CDR3 coding sequence is TGTGCCAGTCGGCCGTCCAACTCCTACGAGCAGTACTTC. Protein: CASRPSNSYEQYF.

This clonotype was counted a few times. V is TRBV27 and J is TRBJ1-1, with unresolved D. Per the germline V gene, CDR1 is MNHEY and CDR2 is SMNVEV (reference sequence). CDR3 length: 15 residues. V lost 2 bases to trimming and J lost 1 base, with 11 bases between them. CDR3 amino acids: CASSLGPAWNTEAFF. CDR3 DNA: TGTGCCAGCAGTTTAGGACCGGCGTGGAACACTGAAGCTTTCTTT.

At least ten counts were recorded for this clonotype. The genes are TRBV7-3 and TRBJ2-3; D possibly corresponds to TRBD2 (6 bases). The germline gives CDR1 SGHTA, CDR2 FQGTGA. This CDR3 region has 14 residues. The V end lost 5 bases, the J end lost 2 bases, and 11 bases lay between the germline ends. CDR3 protein: CASSKSGPTDTQYF. The CDR3 DNA is TGTGCCAGCAGCAAAAGCGGGCCCACAGATACGCAGTATTTT. Complete variable domain (other parts from reference TRBV7-3 and TRBJ2-3): GAGVSQTPSNKVTEKGKYVELRCDPISGHTALYWYRQSLGQGPEFLIYFQGTGAADDSGLPNDRFFAVRPEGSVSTLKIQRTERGDSAVYLCASSKSGPTDTQYFGPGTRLTVL.

This clonotype was counted between two and nine times. The chain recombines TRBV5-1 with TRBJ2-5; a weak D match, TRBD1 (6 bases). Germline assignment: CDR1 SGHRS and CDR2 YFSETQ. This CDR3 comprises 14 residues. Trimming cost V 2 bases and J 7 bases, with 15 bases left between them. In DNA form, the CDR3 reads TGCGCCAGCAGCTTACAGGGTACCGGGTGGACCCAGTACTTC. Protein product: CASSLQGTGWTQYF.

The chain employs TRBV19 and TRBJ2-1; 12 bases are a match to TRBD2. V lost 6 bases to trimming and J lost 7 bases; unmatched junction nucleotides: 10. In germline, CDR1 is LNHDA, CDR2 SQIVND (reference sequence). This CDR3 is 16 amino acids long. CDR3 in DNA: TGTGCCAGTAGGAGCCTAGCGGGAGGGCCTAGGAATGAGCAGTTCTTC. It translates to CASRSLAGGPRNEQFF.

V usage is TRBV5-1 and J usage is TRBJ2-1, with D possibly TRBD2 on 6 matching bases. Trimming cost V 0 bases and J 7 bases, with 17 bases left between them. This CDR3 contains 16 residues. The germline V gene encodes CDR1 SGHRS and CDR2 YFSETQ. Here the CDR3 reads CASSLVGGISPNEQFF. The CDR3 DNA sequence: TGCGCCAGCAGCTTGGTGGGCGGGATTTCCCCTAATGAGCAGTTCTTC.

There are a few counts of this clonotype. The V and J genes are TRBV11-2 and TRBJ2-1, with 11 bases fitting TRBD2. V trimming: 2 bases; J trimming: 2 bases; junction bases outside the gene matches: 11. The CDR3 has 19 amino acids. CDR1 and CDR2 from the germline V gene are SGHAT and FQNNGV. As DNA, the CDR3 is TGTGCCAGCAGCTTACGGTGGGCTAGCGGGAGGAAGACCTACAATGAGCAGTTCTTC. Protein sequence: CASSLRWASGRKTYNEQFF.

This clonotype has only a few counts. Here the CDR3 DNA reads TGCGCCAGCAGCTTGGATGGGGGGAGGTACGAGCAGTACTTC. Translation gives CASSLDGGRYEQYF. The chain recombines TRBV5-1 with TRBJ2-7, with D possibly matching TRBD2 (6 bases). V was clipped by 0 bases and J by 4 bases, with 11 bases between them. The CDR3 totals 14 residues. In germline, CDR1 is SGHRS, CDR2 YFSETQ.

On this clonotype itself: It is likely a read error, because the conserved phenylalanine at the end of the CDR3 is missing. In DNA, the CDR3 is TGTGCCAGCAGACGACAGGGTCCCCAGACCGAGCAGTACCTC. Translating it yields CASRRQGPQTEQYL. The gene calls are TRBV12-3 or TRBV12-4 and TRBJ2-7; 7 bases match TRBD1. Trimming took 6 bases from V and 6 from J; bases not matched to a gene: 11. This CDR3 has 14 residues.

The chain employs TRBV5-1 and TRBJ1-1; TRBD1 might be the D (6 bases). V gave up 4 bases and J gave up 3 bases, with 19 bases separating them. Germline CDR1 is SGHRS and CDR2 is YFSETQ. The CDR3 runs to 16 residues. Written as DNA, the CDR3 is TGCGCCAGCAGCATGTTTCTTGGGGGCGGGGACACTGAAGCTTTCTTT. Translating gives CASSMFLGGGDTEAFF.

In this sample, this clonotype turned up once. The chain is built from TRBV7-6 and TRBJ2-1; 10 bases agree with TRBD2. Germline trimming cut 2 bases from V and 5 bases from J; bases unmatched to any gene: 9. Germline V gene lookup returns CDR1 SGHVS and CDR2 FNYEAQ. The CDR3 runs to 17 residues. Written as DNA, the CDR3 is TGTGCCAGCAGCTTACCGGCTAGCGGGAGTGTCCACAATGAGCAGTTCTTC. Residues: CASSLPASGSVHNEQFF.

The table lists this clonotype with a few counts. V gene TRBV5-1 combines with J gene TRBJ2-6; no reliable D call. The CDR3 runs 16 residues. The germline gives CDR1 SGHRS, CDR2 YFSETQ. Trimming pared 4 bases from V and 0 bases from J, leaving 11 bases between. CDR3 sequence reads: CASSQTAPSGANVLTF. DNA of the CDR3: TGCGCCAGCAGCCAAACAGCTCCCTCTGGGGCCAACGTCCTGACTTTC.

The genes are TRBV15 and TRBJ2-1; 9 positions agree with TRBD1. The CDR3 contains 14 residues. After removal of 5 bases from V and 8 bases from J, the junction contained 7 bases not matched to a gene. CDR1 is LNHNV, CDR2 YYDKDF, per germline (reference sequence). The CDR3, as DNA: TGTGCCACCAGCTTTACAGGGGGCCCTGATGAGCAGTTCTTC. Translated, it gives CATSFTGGPDEQFF.